This T cell receptor beta chain was recorded in a study of cytomegalovirus exposure and HLA in healthy donors. Study overall: Researchers previously reported finding 90 million to 130 million unique TCR beta sequences from roughly 200 million T cells.

The study, taken as a whole, reports: Association of roughly 17,000 TCR beta sequences with HLA alleles was found at 0.05 false discovery rate in a later analysis. In vitro work confirmed that three CMV-associated chains recognize CMV antigens.

With V trimmed by 6 bases and J by 7 bases, 10 bases remained unmatched. Germline CDR1 reads KGHSH; CDR2 reads LQKENI. The CDR3 runs 16 residues. On this clone: Its antigen is currently unknown.

Primers for the PCR totalled 60 Vbeta and 13 Jbeta. Assay used: immunoSEQ multiplex PCR; TCRdb lists only in-frame clones, some missing. The sample includes around 160,000 clones, approximately 80% of them seen just once. The TCR sequence derives from a male donor in good health and CMV-seronegative. Material: PBMCs. This chain uses TRBV18 with TRBJ2-1; TRBD2 matches 12 bases. DNA of the CDR3: TGTGCCAGCTCGCAAGGGACTAGCGGGCTGGGAAATGAGCAGTTCTTC. Encoded protein: CASSQGTSGLGNEQFF.